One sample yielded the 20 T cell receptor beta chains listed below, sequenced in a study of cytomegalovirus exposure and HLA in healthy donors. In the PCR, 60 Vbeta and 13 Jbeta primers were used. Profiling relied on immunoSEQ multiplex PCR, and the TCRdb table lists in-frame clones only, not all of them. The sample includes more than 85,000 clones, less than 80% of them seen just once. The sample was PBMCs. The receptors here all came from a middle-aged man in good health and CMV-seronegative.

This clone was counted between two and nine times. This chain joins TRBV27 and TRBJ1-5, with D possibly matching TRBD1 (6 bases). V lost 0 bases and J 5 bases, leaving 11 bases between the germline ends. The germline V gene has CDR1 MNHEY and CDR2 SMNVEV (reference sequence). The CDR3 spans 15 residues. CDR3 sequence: CASSLSGRGDQPQHF. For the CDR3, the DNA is TGTGCCAGCAGTTTATCGGGCAGGGGTGATCAGCCCCAGCATTTT.

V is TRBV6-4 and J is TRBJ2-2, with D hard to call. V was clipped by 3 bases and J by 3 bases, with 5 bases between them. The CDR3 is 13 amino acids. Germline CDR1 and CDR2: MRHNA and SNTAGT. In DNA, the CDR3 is TGTGCCAGCAGTGATAGCTACACCGGGGAGCTGTTTTTT. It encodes CASSDSYTGELFF.

The DNA for the CDR3 is TGTGCCAGCAGCGCGGGGACTAGCGCCCACTACGAGCAGTACTTC. Protein product: CASSAGTSAHYEQYF. The chain combines TRBV9 with TRBJ2-7; 10 positions match TRBD2. V lost 3 bases and J lost 3; bases outside the gene matches: 6. This CDR3 is 15 amino acids long. The germline gives CDR1 SGDLS, CDR2 YYNGEE.

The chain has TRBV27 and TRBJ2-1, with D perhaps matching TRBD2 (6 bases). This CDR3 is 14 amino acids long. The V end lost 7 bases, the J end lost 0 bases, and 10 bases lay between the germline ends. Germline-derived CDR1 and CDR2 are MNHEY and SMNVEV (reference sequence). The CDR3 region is CASKLAGSYNEQFF. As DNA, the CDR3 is TGTGCCAGCAAACTAGCTGGCTCCTACAATGAGCAGTTCTTC.

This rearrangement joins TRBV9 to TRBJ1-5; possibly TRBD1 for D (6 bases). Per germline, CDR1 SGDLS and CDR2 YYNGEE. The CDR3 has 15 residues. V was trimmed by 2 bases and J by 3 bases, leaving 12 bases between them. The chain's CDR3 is CASSVNDRSNQPQHF. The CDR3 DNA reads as TGTGCCAGCAGCGTTAATGACAGGTCCAATCAGCCCCAGCATTTT. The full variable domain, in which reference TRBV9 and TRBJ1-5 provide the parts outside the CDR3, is DSGVTQTPKHLITATGQRVTLRCSPRSGDLSVYWYQQSLDQGLQFLIQYYNGEERAKGNILERFSAQQFPDLHSELNLSSLELGDSALYFCASSVNDRSNQPQHFGDGTRLSIL.

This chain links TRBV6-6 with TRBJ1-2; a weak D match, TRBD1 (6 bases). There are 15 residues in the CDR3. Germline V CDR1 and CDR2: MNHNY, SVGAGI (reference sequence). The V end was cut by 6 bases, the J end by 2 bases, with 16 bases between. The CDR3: CASSYAPTGNYGYTF. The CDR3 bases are TGTGCCAGCAGCTACGCCCCGACAGGAAACTATGGCTACACCTTC.

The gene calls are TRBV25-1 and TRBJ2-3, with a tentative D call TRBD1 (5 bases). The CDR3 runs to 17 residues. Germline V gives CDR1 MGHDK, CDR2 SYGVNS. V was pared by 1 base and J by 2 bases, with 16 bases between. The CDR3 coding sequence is TGTGCCAGCAGTGAATTCGCAGGGCGTCCATTCACAGATACGCAGTATTTT. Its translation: CASSEFAGRPFTDTQYF.

The CDR3 bases are TGTGCCAGCTCACCCCTGCCGGACACTGGATACAATCAGCCCCAGCATTTT. Translating it yields CASSPLPDTGYNQPQHF. The chain employs TRBV18 and TRBJ1-5; D is perhaps TRBD1 (5 bases). Trimming took 3 bases from V and 3 from J, leaving 18 bases between them. The CDR3 runs 17 residues. Germline V lookup: CDR1 KGHSH, CDR2 LQKENI.

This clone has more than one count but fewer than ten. The CDR3 nucleotides are TGTGCCAGCAGTGTAGGGAGGACAGATACGCAGTATTTT. Its translation: CASSVGRTDTQYF. The chain joins TRBV25-1 to TRBJ2-3; D may be TRBD2 (6 bases). Trimming removed 4 bases at V and 3 bases at J, with 8 bases between. Germline-derived CDR1 and CDR2 are MGHDK and SYGVNS. This CDR3 region has 13 residues. Based on the CDR3 plus reference TRBV25-1 and TRBJ2-3, the full variable domain is EADIYQTPRYLVIGTGKKITLECSQTMGHDKMYWYQQDPGMELHLIHYSYGVNSTEKGDLSSESTVSRIRTEHFPLTLESARPSHTSQYLCASSVGRTDTQYFGPGTRLTVL.

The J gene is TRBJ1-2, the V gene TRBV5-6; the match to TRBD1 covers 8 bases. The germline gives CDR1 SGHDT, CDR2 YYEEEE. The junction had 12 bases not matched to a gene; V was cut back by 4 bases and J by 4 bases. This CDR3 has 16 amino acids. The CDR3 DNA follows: TGTGCCAGCAGCGGACAGACAGGGGATCCCTCCTATGGCTACACCTTC. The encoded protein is CASSGQTGDPSYGYTF.

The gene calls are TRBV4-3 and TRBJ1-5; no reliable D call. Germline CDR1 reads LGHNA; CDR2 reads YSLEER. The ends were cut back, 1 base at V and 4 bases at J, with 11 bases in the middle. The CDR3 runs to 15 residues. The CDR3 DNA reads TGCGCCAGCAGCCAAGCCTTTGAGGGTAATCAGCCCCAGCATTTT. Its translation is CASSQAFEGNQPQHF.

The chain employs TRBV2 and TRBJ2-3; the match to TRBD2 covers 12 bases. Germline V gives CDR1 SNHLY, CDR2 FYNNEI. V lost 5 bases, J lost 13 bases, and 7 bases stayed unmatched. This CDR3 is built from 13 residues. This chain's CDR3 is CASSSSGGARKYF. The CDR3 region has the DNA TGTGCCAGCAGTTCTAGCGGGGGGGCCCGTAAGTATTTT.

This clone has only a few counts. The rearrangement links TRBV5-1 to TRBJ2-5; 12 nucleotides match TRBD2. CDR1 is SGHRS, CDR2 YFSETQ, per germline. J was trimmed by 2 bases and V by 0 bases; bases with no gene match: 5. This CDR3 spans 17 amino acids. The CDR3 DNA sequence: TGCGCCAGCAGCTTGGCCGTGCTAGCGGGAGGGCAAGAGACCCAGTACTTC. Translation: CASSLAVLAGGQETQYF.

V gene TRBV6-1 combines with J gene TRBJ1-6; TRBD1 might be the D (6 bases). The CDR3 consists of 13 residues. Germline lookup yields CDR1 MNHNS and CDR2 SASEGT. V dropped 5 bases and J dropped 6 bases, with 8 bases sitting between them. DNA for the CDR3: TGTGCCAGCAGTCGGACAGTTAATTCACCCCTCCACTTT. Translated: CASSRTVNSPLHF.

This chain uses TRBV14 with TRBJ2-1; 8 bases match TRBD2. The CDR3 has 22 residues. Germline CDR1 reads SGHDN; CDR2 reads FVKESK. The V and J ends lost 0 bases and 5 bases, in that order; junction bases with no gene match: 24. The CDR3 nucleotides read TGTGCCAGCAGCCAAGATAATTCGATGCGGACTAGCCCTCTCGACTGGCACAATGAGCAGTTCTTC. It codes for CASSQDNSMRTSPLDWHNEQFF.

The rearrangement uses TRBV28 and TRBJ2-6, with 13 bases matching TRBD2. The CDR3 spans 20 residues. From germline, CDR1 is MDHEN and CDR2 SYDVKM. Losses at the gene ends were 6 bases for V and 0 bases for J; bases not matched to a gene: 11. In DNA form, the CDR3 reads TGTGCCAGCAGCCTTTTTACTAGCGGGGGGGCTGGCTCTGGGGCCAACGTCCTGACTTTC. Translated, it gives CASSLFTSGGAGSGANVLTF.

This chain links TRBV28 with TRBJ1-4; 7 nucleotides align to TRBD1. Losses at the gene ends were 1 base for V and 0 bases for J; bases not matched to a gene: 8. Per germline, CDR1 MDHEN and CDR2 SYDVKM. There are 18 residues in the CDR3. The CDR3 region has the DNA TGTGCCAGCAGTTTATACCGACTGGGACAGTCAACTAATGAAAAACTGTTTTTT. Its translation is CASSLYRLGQSTNEKLFF.

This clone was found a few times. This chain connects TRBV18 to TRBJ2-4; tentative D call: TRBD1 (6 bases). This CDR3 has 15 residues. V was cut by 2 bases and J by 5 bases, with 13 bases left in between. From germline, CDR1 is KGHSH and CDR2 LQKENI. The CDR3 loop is CASSPTAQGQNIQYF. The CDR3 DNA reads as TGTGCCAGCTCACCAACTGCACAGGGTCAAAACATTCAGTACTTC.

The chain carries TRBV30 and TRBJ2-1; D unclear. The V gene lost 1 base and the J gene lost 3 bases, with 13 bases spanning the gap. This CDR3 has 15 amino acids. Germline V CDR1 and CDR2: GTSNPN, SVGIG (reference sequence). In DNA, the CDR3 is TGTGCCTGGAGTGCACTGAGTAGTGTCTACAATGAGCAGTTCTTC. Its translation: CAWSALSSVYNEQFF.

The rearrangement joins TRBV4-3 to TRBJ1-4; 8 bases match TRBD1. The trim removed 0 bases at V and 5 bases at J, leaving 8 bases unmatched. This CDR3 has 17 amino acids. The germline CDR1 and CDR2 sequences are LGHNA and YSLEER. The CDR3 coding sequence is TGCGCCAGCAGCCAAGATAGGGCCCGGACAGGGAATGAAAAACTGTTTTTT. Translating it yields CASSQDRARTGNEKLFF.